A single T cell receptor (beta chain) is shown here with its context. As yet, its antigen is unknown. The data were obtained in a study of T cells after posttransplantation cyclophosphamide. CDR1 SGHTA and CDR2 FQGNSA come from the germline V gene. J gave up 6 bases and V 4 bases, and 12 bases lay outside the gene matches. This CDR3 is built from 18 residues. Some clones are missing from TCRdb's copy, which holds only in-frame ones; the method was immunoSEQ multiplex PCR. The data contain 18,000 or so clones, 83% of them seen just once; the ten biggest clones take up 7.5% to 9.5%. Findings and caveats of the study: Recipient CMV seropositivity and CMV reactivation strongly tracked TRB clonality. Donor CD8+ memory clones often dominated recipient blood repertoires at later times. TRB overlap between skin or GI tissue T cells and blood was limited.

The chain employs TRBV7-2 and TRBJ2-1, with 13 nucleotides matching TRBD2. The TCR was taken from a man aged 25 to 40 in good health and a related stem cell transplant donor. Sequenced sample: memory CD4+ T cells sorted from blood. The CDR3 bases are TGTGCCAGCAGCTACACTAGCGGGGGGGCCTCTCCACCCAATGAGCAGTTCTTC. It yields the protein CASSYTSGGASPPNEQFF. Drawing the rest from reference TRBV7-2 and TRBJ2-1, the complete variable domain is GAGVSQSPSNKVTEKGKDVELRCDPISGHTALYWYRQSLGQGLEFLIYFQGNSAPDKSGLPSDRFSAERTGGSVSTLTIQRTQQEDSAVYLCASSYTSGGASPPNEQFFGPGTRLTVL.